This TCR beta chain was retrieved from a study of cytomegalovirus exposure and HLA in healthy donors. Study-wide results and limits: Most of the TCR beta V segments (in an earlier analysis) were productive either about 90% or about 30% of the time. The classifier, whose performance was assessed in both the original and validation cohorts, reportedly diagnosed cytomegalovirus status with high specificity and sensitivity. The study put 150 to 200 TCR beta chains on its list as cytomegalovirus-associated. When analyzed later, the rates of TCR association showed variation by HLA locus, with DRB1 the most and HLA-C the fewest.

For this clone: What it binds is not known.

The CDR3 extends over 14 amino acids. CDR1 and CDR2 (germline): GTSNPN, SVGIG (reference sequence). J lost 8 bases, V lost 0 bases, and 6 bases had no gene match. Primers included in the PCR were 60 Vbeta and 13 Jbeta primers. TCRdb keeps only in-frame clones here, not all; method: immunoSEQ multiplex PCR. This sample carries more than 100,000 clones, around four fifths of them seen once, and the ten largest clones take around 8.1%. This sequence was found in a woman aged 50 to 60 in good health and CMV-seropositive. The sequenced material came from PBMCs. The rearrangement links TRBV30 to TRBJ1-4; 7 positions agree with TRBD1. For the CDR3, the DNA is TGTGCCTGGAGTGTAGGCAGGGGGGACGAAAAACTGTTTTTT. Translation: CAWSVGRGDEKLFF.